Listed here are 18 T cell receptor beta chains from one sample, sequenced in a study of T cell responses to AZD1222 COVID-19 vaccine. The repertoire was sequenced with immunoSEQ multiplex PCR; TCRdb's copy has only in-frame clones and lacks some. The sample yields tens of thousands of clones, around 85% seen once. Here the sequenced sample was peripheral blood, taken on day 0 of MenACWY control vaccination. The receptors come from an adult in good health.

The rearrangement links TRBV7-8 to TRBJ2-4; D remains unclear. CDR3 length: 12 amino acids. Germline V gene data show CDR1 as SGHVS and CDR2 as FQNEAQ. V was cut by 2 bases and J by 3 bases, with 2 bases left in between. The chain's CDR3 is CASSLSKNIQYF. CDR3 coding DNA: TGTGCCAGCAGCTTAAGCAAAAACATTCAGTACTTC.

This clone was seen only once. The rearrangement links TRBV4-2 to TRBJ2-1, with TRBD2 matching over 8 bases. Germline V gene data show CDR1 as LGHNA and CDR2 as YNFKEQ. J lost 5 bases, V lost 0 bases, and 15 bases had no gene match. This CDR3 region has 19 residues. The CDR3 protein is CASSQDSPTLFSGDNEQFF. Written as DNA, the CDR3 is TGTGCCAGCAGCCAAGATTCACCCACCCTTTTTAGCGGGGACAATGAGCAGTTCTTC.

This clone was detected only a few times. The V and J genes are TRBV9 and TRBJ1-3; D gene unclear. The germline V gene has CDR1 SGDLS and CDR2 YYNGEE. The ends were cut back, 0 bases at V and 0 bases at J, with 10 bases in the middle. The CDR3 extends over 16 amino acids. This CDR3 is CASSVGSARSGNTIYF. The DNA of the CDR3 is TGTGCCAGCAGCGTAGGATCAGCGCGCTCTGGAAACACCATATATTTT.

CDR3: CASRSQGIQPQHF. The CDR3 DNA is TGTGCCAGCAGGTCACAGGGGATACAGCCCCAGCATTTT. The chain links TRBV6-5 to TRBJ1-5; 7 bases fit TRBD1. Per germline, CDR1 MNHEY and CDR2 SVGAGI. There are 13 residues in the CDR3. V gave up 6 bases and J gave up 7 bases; unmatched junction bases: 6.

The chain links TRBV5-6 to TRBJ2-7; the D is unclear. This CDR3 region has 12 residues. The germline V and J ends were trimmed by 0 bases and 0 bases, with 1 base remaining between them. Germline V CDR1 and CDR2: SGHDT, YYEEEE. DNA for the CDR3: TGTGCCAGCAGCTTGGCCTCCTACGAGCAGTACGTC. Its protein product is CASSLASYEQYV.

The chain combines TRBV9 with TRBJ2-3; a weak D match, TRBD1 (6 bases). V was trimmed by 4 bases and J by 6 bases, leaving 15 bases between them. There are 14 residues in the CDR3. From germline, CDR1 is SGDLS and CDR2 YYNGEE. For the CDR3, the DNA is TGTGCCAGCAGCAAACTGGACAGTACGGATACGCAGTATTTT. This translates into CASSKLDSTDTQYF.

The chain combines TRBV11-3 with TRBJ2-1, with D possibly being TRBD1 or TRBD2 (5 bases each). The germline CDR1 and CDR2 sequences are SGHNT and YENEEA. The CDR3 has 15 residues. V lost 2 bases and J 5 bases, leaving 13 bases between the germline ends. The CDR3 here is CASSLYLRGDNEQFF. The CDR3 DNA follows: TGTGCCAGCAGCTTATATCTCAGAGGGGACAATGAGCAGTTCTTC.

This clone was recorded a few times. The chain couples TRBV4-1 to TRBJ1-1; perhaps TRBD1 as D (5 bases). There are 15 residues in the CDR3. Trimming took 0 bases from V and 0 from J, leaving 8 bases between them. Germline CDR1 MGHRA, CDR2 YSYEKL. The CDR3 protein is CASSQERQMNTEAFF. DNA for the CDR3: TGCGCCAGCAGCCAAGAAAGACAGATGAACACTGAAGCTTTCTTT.

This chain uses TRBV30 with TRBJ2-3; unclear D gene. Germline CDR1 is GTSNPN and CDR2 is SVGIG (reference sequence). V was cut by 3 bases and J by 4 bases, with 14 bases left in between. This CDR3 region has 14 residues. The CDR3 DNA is TGTGCCTGGAGCCCAAGGGCCAATCCAGATACGCAGTATTTT. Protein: CAWSPRANPDTQYF.

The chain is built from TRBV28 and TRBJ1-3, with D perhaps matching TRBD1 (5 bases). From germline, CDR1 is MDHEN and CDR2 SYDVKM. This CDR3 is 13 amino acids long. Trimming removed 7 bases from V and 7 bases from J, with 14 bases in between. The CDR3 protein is CASTTLGRNTIYF. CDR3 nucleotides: TGTGCCAGCACTACTTTGGGACGGAACACCATATATTTT.

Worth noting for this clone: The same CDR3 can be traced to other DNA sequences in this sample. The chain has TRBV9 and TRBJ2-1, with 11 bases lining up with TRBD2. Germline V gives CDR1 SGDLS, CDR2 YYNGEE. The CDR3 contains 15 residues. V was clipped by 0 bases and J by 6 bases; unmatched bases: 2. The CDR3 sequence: CASSVGLAGRNEQFF. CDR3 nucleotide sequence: TGTGCCAGCAGCGTAGGACTAGCGGGACGCAATGAGCAGTTCTTC. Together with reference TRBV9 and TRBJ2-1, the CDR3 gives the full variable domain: DSGVTQTPKHLITATGQRVTLRCSPRSGDLSVYWYQQSLDQGLQFLIQYYNGEERAKGNILERFSAQQFPDLHSELNLSSLELGDSALYFCASSVGLAGRNEQFFGPGTRLTVL.

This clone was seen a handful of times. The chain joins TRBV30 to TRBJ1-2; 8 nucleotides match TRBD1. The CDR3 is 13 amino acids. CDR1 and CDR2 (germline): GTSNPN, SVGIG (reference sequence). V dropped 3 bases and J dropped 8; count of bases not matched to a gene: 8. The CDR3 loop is CAWRGQGSGGYTF. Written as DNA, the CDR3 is TGTGCCTGGAGAGGACAGGGATCTGGAGGCTACACCTTC.

CDR3 residues: CAWTPGLAGTDTQYF. CDR3 DNA: TGTGCCTGGACCCCGGGACTAGCGGGCACAGATACGCAGTATTTT. The rearrangement links TRBV30 to TRBJ2-3, with 11 bases aligning to TRBD2. The CDR3 length is 15 residues. Losses at the gene ends were 4 bases for V and 1 base for J; bases not matched to a gene: 4. Per germline, CDR1 GTSNPN and CDR2 SVGIG (reference sequence).

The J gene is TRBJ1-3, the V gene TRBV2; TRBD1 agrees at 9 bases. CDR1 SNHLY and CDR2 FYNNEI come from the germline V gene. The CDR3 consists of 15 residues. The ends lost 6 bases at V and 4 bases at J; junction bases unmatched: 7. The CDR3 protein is CASRGDRAAGNTIYF. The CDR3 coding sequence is TGTGCCAGCAGGGGGGACAGGGCGGCAGGAAACACCATATATTTT. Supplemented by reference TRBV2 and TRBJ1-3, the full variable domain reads EPEVTQTPSHQVTQMGQEVILRCVPISNHLYFYWYRQILGQKVEFLVSFYNNEISEKSEIFDDQFSVERPDGSNFTLKIRSTKLEDSAMYFCASRGDRAAGNTIYFGEGSWLTVV.

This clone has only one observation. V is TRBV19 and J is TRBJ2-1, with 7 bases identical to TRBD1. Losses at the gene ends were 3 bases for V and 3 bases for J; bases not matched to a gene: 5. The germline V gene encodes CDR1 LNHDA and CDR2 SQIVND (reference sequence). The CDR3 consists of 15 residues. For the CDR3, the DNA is TGTGCCAGTAGTATTTTGCAGGGGGTCTACAATGAGCAGTTCTTC. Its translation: CASSILQGVYNEQFF.

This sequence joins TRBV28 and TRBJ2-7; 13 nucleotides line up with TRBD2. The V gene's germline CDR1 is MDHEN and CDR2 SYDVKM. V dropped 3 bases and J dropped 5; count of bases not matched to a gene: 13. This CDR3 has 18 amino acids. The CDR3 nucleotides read TGTGCCAGCAGTTTCCCCGGACTAGCGGGAGTAAGTAACCACGAGCAGTACTTC. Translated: CASSFPGLAGVSNHEQYF.

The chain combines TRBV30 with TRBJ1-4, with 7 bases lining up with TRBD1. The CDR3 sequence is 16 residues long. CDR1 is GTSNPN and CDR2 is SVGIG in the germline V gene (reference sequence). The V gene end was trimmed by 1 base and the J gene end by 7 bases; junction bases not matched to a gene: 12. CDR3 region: CAWSAPGQDGGEKLFF. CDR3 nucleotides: TGTGCCTGGAGTGCGCCCGGACAGGACGGTGGTGAAAAACTGTTTTTT.

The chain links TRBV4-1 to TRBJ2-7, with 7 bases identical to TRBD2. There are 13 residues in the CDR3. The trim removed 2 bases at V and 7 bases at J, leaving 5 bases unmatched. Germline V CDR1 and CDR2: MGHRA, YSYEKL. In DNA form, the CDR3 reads TGCGCCAGCAGCCAATACAACGGGGGGGAGCAGTACTTC. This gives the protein CASSQYNGGEQYF.